This T cell receptor beta chain was profiled in a study of shared clonotypes between healthy human individuals. It was across several immunoSEQ plates that each subset's genomic DNA was evenly split. This table comes from immunoSEQ multiplex PCR, and its TCRdb copy is limited to in-frame clones, with some not included. The sample consists of approximately 590,000 clones, just under 97% of them appearing once. Germline V gene lookup returns CDR1 MNHEY and CDR2 SMNVEV (reference sequence). V shed 2 bases and J 2 bases; nucleotides not matched to a gene: 8. The CDR3 spans 16 residues. Naive CD8 cells were CD45RO-negative, positively selected for CCR7, excluding terminally differentiated effector memory CD45RA+ cells. None of the donors, who were healthy HIV-negative adults, had recently had acute infections or vaccinations.

The chain is built from TRBV27 and TRBJ2-7, with TRBD2 matching 8 bases. Material for sequencing was naive CD8+ T cells sorted from blood. The receptor comes from a woman aged 25 to 45 in good health. The CDR3 region is CASSLLTSGNPYEQYF. The CDR3, as DNA: TGTGCCAGCAGTTTACTTACTAGCGGTAATCCCTACGAGCAGTACTTC.